The entry that follows covers one T cell receptor beta chain sequence. Its antigen is unidentified. These data originate in a study of T cell responses to AZD1222 COVID-19 vaccine. Findings of the study overall: The donor group comprised mostly white British people and more females; the analysis possibly underestimated clonal diversity. Spike-specific TCR breadth rose after two AZD1222 doses, and depth rose as well.

Only in-frame clones appear in the TCRdb table, and some are missing; sequencing was by immunoSEQ multiplex PCR. In the table there are about 110,000 clones, 70% to 90% of which are singletons. V lost 1 base to trimming and J lost 2 bases; unmatched junction nucleotides: 7. CDR1 GTSNPN and CDR2 SVGIG come from the germline V gene (reference sequence). This CDR3 contains 15 residues. This TCR was recovered from an adult who received the AZD1222 COVID-19 vaccine. The input for sequencing was peripheral blood, taken 28 days after the second AZD1222 dose. The rearrangement links TRBV30 to TRBJ2-5; 7 nucleotides match TRBD2. This CDR3 is CAWSGWEGGQETQYF. CDR3 sequence (DNA): TGTGCCTGGAGTGGTTGGGAGGGAGGACAAGAGACCCAGTACTTC.